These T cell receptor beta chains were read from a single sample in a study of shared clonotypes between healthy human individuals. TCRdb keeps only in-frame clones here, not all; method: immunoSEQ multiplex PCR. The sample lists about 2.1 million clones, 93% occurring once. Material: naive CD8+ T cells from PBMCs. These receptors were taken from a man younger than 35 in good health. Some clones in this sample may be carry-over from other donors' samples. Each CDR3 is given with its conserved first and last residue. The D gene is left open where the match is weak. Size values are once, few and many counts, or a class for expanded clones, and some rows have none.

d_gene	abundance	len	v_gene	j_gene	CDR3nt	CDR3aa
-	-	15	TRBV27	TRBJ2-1	TGTGCCAGCAGTCCAGGGGGCGGGAGCTTTAGTGAGCAGTTCTTC	CASSPGGGSFSEQFF
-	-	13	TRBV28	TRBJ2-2	TGTGCCAGCAGTCCCCGAAACACCGGGGAGCTGTTTTTT	CASSPRNTGELFF
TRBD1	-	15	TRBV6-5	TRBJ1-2	TGTGCCAGCAGTTACTCCGGCAGGGGGGGCTATGGCTACACCTTC	CASSYSGRGGYGYTF
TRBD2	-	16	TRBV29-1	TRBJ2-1	TGCAGCGTTGCGGGACTAGCGGGAGTTCGGGACAATGAGCAGTTCTTC	CSVAGLAGVRDNEQFF
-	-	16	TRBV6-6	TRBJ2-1	TGTGCCAGCACCTCACGGACCCTCCCCTTCTACAATGAGCAGTTCTTC	CASTSRTLPFYNEQFF
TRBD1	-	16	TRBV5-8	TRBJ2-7	TGTGCCAGCAGCTCCGGGACAGGGGGCCTTGGATACGAGCAGTACTTC	CASSSGTGGLGYEQYF
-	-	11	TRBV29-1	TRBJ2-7	TGCAGCGTTGGGGAGTCGGGCGAGCAGTACTTC	CSVGESGEQYF
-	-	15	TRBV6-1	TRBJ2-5	TGTGCCAGCAGTGAAATTTACAGGTCCCAAGAGACCCAGTACTTC	CASSEIYRSQETQYF
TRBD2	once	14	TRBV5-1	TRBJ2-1	TGCGCCAGCAGCCCGGGACTAGCGGGAGGGCGGGGGATCTTC	CASSPGLAGGRGIF
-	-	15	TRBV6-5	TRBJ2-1	TGTGCCAGCAGTGGCCTCGGGAGCTCCTACAATGAGCAGTTCTTC	CASSGLGSSYNEQFF
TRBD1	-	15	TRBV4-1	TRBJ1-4	TGCGCCAGCAGCCATACAGGGGGCTCTAATGAAAAACTGTTTTTT	CASSHTGGSNEKLFF
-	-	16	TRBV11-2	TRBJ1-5	TGTGCCAGCAGCTTAGTTCTCGGGGGTGGCGGGCAGCCCCAGCATTTT	CASSLVLGGGGQPQHF
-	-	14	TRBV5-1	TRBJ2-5	TGCGCCAGCAGCCCCCCCCGCGATCAAGAGACCCAGTACTTC	CASSPPRDQETQYF
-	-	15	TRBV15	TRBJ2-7	TGTGCCACCAGCAGAGATTTAAGCGGCCGGTACGAGCAGTACTTC	CATSRDLSGRYEQYF
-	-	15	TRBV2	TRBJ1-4	TGTGCCAGCAGTGAATTCTTGGGGACGAAGGAAAAACTGTTTTTT	CASSEFLGTKEKLFF
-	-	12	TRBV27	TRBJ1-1	TGTGCCAGCAGGTACGGGGACACTGAAGCTTTCTTT	CASRYGDTEAFF
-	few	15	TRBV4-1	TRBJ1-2	TGCGCCAGCAGCCAAGTGGACGGAGGGGACTATGGCTACACCTTC	CASSQVDGGDYGYTF
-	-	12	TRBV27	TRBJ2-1	TGTGCCAGCAGCGTCGGCGGGAATGAGCAGTTCTTC	CASSVGGNEQFF
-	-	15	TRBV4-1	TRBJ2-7	TGCGCCAGCAGCCCCCCCGGGACACGCGCGGACGAGCAGTACTTC	CASSPPGTRADEQYF
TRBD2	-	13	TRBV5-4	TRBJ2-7	TGTGCCAGCAGCCAGCGGGGGCCCTACGAGCAGTACTTC	CASSQRGPYEQYF
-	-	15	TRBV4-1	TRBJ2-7	TGCGCCAGCAGCCCCCCCGGCCTAGCCGTTCGCGAGCAGTACTTC	CASSPPGLAVREQYF
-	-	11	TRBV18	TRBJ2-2	TGTGCCAGCTCCGAATCCGGGGAGCTGTTTTTT	CASSESGELFF
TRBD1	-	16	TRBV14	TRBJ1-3	TGTGCCAGCAGCCAAGATAGAACAGGGGCTGGAAACACCATATATTTT	CASSQDRTGAGNTIYF
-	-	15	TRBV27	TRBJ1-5	TGTGCCAGCAGTTTATCAACAGCTCCCAATCAGCCCCAGCATTTT	CASSLSTAPNQPQHF
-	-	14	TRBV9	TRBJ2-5	TGTGCCAGCAGCTCCCCAGGGGGGCGGGAGACCCAGTACTTC	CASSSPGGRETQYF
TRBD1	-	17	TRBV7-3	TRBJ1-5	TGTGCCAGCAGCGCCTACAGGGGGCCGGTGGGAAATCAGCCCCAGCATTTT	CASSAYRGPVGNQPQHF
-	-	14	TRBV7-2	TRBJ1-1	TGTGCCAGCAGCCCCCGCTCCAGGCAGGCTGAAGCTTTCTTT	CASSPRSRQAEAFF
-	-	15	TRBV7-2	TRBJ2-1	TGTGCCAGCAGCTTAGTGGCAGGGGATGAGGATGAGCAGTTCTTC	CASSLVAGDEDEQFF
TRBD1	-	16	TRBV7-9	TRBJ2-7	TGTGCCAGCAGCTTAGAGGACAGGGGGCGCGCCTACGAGCAGTACTTC	CASSLEDRGRAYEQYF
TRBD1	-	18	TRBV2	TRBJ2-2	TGTGCCAGCAAGCCGGGACAGGGGGCGTTTAAGGACACCGGGGAGCTGTTTTTT	CASKPGQGAFKDTGELFF
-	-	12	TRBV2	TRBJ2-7	TGTGCCAGCAGAACTACCTCCTACGAGCAGTACTTC	CASRTTSYEQYF
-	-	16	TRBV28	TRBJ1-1	TGTGCCAGCAGTTTTTTCGAGGGGATTGGTGGCACTGAAGCTTTCTTT	CASSFFEGIGGTEAFF
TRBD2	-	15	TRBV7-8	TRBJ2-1	TGTGCCAGCAGCTTCGTGGGCGGGAGTTACAATGAGCAGTTCTTC	CASSFVGGSYNEQFF
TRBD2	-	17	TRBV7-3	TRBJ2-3	TGTGCCAGCAGCTTTACCAGCGGGAGGGCGGTGACAGATACGCAGTATTTT	CASSFTSGRAVTDTQYF
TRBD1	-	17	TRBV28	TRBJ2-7	TGTGCCAGCAGTTCCCGGACAGGTTCCGCTAGCTCCTACGAGCAGTACTTC	CASSSRTGSASSYEQYF
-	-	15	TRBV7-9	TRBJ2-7	TGTGCCAGCAGCTCCGGGGCAGAATACTCCTACGAGCAGTACTTC	CASSSGAEYSYEQYF
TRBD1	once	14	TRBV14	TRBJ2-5	TGTGCCAGCAGCCAGGGAGACAGGGTTGAGACCCAGTACTTC	CASSQGDRVETQYF
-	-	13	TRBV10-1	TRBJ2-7	TGCGCCAGCAGTGAGATGTCTAGCTCACGGCAGTACTTC	CASSEMSSSRQYF
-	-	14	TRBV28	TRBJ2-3	TGTGCCAGCAGCCGCAGGGGGGACACAGATACGCAGTATTTT	CASSRRGDTDTQYF
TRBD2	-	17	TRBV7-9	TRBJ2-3	TGTGCCAGCAGCTTAGCCCTCGCTAGCGGGGATCCAGATACGCAGTATTTT	CASSLALASGDPDTQYF
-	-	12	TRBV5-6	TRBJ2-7	TGTGCCAGCAGCTTGACAACGGGGGAGCAGTACTTC	CASSLTTGEQYF
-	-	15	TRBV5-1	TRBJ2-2	TGCGCCAGCAGCTTGTTGCAGGGCTACACCGGGGAGCTGTTTTTT	CASSLLQGYTGELFF
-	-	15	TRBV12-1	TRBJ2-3	TGTGCCAGCAGCTTGTGGCTAGCCGTCGTAGATACGCAGTATTTT	CASSLWLAVVDTQYF
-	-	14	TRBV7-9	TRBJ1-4	TGTGCCAGCAGCCCCACAGAGACGGGGGAAAAACTGTTTTTT	CASSPTETGEKLFF
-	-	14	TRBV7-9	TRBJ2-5	TGTGCCAGCAGCCCCCGGACCTATCAAGAGACCCAGTACTTC	CASSPRTYQETQYF
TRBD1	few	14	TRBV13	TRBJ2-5	TGTGCCAGCAGCCCCGGGACAGGGCAAGAGACCCAGTACTTC	CASSPGTGQETQYF
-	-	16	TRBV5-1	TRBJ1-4	TGCGCCAGCAGCTTGGAGTTGGGACGGACGAATGAAAAACTGTTTTTT	CASSLELGRTNEKLFF
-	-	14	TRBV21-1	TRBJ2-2	TGTGCCAGCAGCCCCCACAAGAACACCGGGGAGCTGTTTTTT	CASSPHKNTGELFF
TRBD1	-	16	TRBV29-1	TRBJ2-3	TGCAGCGTCTCAAACCCATCCGGGACAGGGGCAGATACGCAGTATTTT	CSVSNPSGTGADTQYF
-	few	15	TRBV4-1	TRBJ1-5	TGCGCCAGCAGCCAAGTCCCGAATAGCAATCAGCCCCAGCATTTT	CASSQVPNSNQPQHF
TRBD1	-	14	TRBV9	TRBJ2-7	TGTGCCAGCAGCGTAGGGGGACAGGGCTTCGAGCAGTACTTC	CASSVGGQGFEQYF
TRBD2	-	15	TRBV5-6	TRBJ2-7	TGTGCCAGCAGCTTCGGACTAGCGGACTCCTACGAGCAGTACTTC	CASSFGLADSYEQYF
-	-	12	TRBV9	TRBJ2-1	TGTGCCAGCAGCCCCCCGAGCTATGAGCAGTTCTTC	CASSPPSYEQFF
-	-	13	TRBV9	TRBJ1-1	TGTGCCAGCAGCGTATGGGCCTCCACTGAAGCTTTCTTT	CASSVWASTEAFF
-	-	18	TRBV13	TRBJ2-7	TGTGCCAGCAGCTTAGTAGGGTCGGGACCAGACCTCTTCTACGAGCAGTACTTC	CASSLVGSGPDLFYEQYF
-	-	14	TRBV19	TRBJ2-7	TGTGCCAGTAGCTCTAGCGTGACCTCCTACGAGCAGTACTTC	CASSSSVTSYEQYF
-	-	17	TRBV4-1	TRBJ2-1	TGCGCCAGCAGCCAAGTGAAACAGGGTTTGCTTGGCGATGAGCAGTTCTTC	CASSQVKQGLLGDEQFF
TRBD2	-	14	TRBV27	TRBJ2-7	TGTGCCAGCAGTGGACTAGCGGGAGTAGGCGAGCAGTACTTC	CASSGLAGVGEQYF